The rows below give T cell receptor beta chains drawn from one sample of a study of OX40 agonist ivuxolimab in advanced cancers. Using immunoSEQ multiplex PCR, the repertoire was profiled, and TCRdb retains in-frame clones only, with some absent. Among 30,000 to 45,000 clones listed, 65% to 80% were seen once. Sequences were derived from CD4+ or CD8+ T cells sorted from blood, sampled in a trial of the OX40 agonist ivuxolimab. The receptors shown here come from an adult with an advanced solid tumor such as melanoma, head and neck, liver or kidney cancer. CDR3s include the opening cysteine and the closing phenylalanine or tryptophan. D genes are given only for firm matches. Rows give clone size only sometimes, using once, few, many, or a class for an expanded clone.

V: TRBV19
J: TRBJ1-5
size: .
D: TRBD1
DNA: TGTGCCAGCAGGGGGGCGGGCAATCAGCCCCAGCATTTT
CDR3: CASRGAGNQPQHF

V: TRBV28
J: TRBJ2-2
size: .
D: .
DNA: TGTGCCAGCAGTTTAGAGACAGTAGTCACCGGGGAGCTGTTTTTT
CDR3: CASSLETVVTGELFF

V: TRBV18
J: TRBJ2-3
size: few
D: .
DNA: TGTGCCAGCTCATTGAGTTCCAGCACAGATACGCAGTATTTT
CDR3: CASSLSSSTDTQYF

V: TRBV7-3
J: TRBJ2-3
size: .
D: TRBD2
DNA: TGTGCCAGCAGACCTAGACTAGCGAGGGGGACCTACACAGATACGCAGTATTTT
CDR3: CASRPRLARGTYTDTQYF

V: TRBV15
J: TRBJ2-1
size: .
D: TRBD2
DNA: TGTGCCACCAGCAACGGGGGGGCGGTTGGGCAGTTCTTC
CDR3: CATSNGGAVGQFF

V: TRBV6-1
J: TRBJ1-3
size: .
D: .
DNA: TGTGCCAGCAGTGAAAACACCATATATTTT
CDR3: CASSENTIYF

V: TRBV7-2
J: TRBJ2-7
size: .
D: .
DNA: TGTGCCAGCAGCTTGGATCACGGCTCCTACGAGCAGTACTTC
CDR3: CASSLDHGSYEQYF

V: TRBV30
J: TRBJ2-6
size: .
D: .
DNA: TGTGCCTGGAGTGTAGGGGCGGGCGGGGCCAACGTCCTGACTTTC
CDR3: CAWSVGAGGANVLTF

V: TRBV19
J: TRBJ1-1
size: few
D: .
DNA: TGTGCCAGTAGTGCGGGGGCATGGTACACTGAAGCTTTCTTT
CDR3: CASSAGAWYTEAFF

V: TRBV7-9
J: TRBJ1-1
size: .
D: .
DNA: TGTGCCAGCAGCTTAGCGCATCTGGGATCCACTGAAGCTTTCTTT
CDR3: CASSLAHLGSTEAFF

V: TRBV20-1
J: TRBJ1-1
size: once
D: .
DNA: TGCAGTGCCTCAATGGACACTGAAGCTTTCTTT
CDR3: CSASMDTEAFF

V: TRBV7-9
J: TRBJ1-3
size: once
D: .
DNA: TGTGCCAGCAGCCCCCCCGGGTCTGGAAACACCATATATTTT
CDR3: CASSPPGSGNTIYF

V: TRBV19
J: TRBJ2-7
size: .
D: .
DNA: TGTGCCAGTAGTATAGACGTCGGTAACTACGAGCAGTACTTC
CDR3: CASSIDVGNYEQYF

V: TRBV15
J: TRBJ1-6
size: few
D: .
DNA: TGTGCCACCAGCAGAGATGAGGGTTCACCCCTCCACTTT
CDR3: CATSRDEGSPLHF

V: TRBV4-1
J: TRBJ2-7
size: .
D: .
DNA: TGCGCCAGCAGCCAAGATAGAATGCAGATATCCTACGAGCAGTACTTC
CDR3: CASSQDRMQISYEQYF

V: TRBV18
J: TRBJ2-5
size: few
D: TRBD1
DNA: TGTGCCAGCTCCGACCAACCGACAGGGAGCAAAGAGACCCAGTACTTC
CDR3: CASSDQPTGSKETQYF

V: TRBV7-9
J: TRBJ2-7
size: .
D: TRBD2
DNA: TGTGCCAGCGCCAAAGGGACTAGCGGATCCAGCGAGCAGTACTTC
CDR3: CASAKGTSGSSEQYF

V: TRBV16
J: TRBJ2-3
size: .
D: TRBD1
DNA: TGTGCCAGCAGCAGGGACAGAAGAAGCACAGATACGCAGTATTTT
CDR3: CASSRDRRSTDTQYF

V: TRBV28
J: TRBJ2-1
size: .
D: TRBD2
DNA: TGTGCCAGCAGTTTTCGGACTAGCGGGAGATGGGACAATGAGCAGTTCTTC
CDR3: CASSFRTSGRWDNEQFF

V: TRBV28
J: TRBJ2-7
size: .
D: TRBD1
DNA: TGTGCCAGCAGCTCCTCCACAGGGGGCCTTTACGAGCAGTACTTC
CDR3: CASSSSTGGLYEQYF

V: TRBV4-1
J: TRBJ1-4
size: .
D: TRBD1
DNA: TGCGCCAGCAGCCCGGGACAGCAGCATGAAAAACTGTTTTTT
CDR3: CASSPGQQHEKLFF

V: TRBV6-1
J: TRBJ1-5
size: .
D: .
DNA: TGTGCCAGCAGGGTCAGGGGTTATCAGCCCCAGCATTTT
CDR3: CASRVRGYQPQHF

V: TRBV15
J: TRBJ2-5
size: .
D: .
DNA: TGTGCCACCAGCAGAGTCGAAGGAGTAGTCCTATTAGAGACCCAGTACTTC
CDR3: CATSRVEGVVLLETQYF

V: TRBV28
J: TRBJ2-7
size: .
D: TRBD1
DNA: TGTGCCAGCAGTTTATGGGGACAGGGAAATTCCGAGCAGTACTTC
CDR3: CASSLWGQGNSEQYF

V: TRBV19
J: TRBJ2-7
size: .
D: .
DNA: TGTGCCAGTAGTATAGATCCTATGGACGAGCAGTACTTC
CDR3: CASSIDPMDEQYF

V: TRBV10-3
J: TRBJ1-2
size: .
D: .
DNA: TGTGCCATCAGTGGGGGGGCCGGAGGGGGCTACACCTTC
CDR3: CAISGGAGGGYTF

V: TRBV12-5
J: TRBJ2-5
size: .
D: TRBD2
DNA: TGTGCTAGTGGTTTAGTTCAACGGGAGGGTTACTTC
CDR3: CASGLVQREGYF

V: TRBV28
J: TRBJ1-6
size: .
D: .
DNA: TGTGCCAGCAGTCTCAGTCCCTATAGCTCCTATAATTCACCCCTCCACTTT
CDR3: CASSLSPYSSYNSPLHF

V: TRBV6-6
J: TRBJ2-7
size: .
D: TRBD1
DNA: TGTGCCAGCAGTACGACAGGGCGGAGAGGCGAGCAGTACTTC
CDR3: CASSTTGRRGEQYF

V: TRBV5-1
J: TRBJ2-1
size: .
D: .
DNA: TGCGCCAGCAGCGGAGGGGGACTATCGTACAATGAGCAGTTCTTC
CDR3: CASSGGGLSYNEQFF

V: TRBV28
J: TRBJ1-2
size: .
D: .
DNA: TGTGCCAGCAGTTGGGGCCTGGACCGTTACAACTATGGCTACACCTTC
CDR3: CASSWGLDRYNYGYTF

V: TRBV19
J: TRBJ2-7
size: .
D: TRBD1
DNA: TGTGCCAGTGGAGGACAGGCTTATCAAAGGGTTTTC
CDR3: CASGGQAYQRVF

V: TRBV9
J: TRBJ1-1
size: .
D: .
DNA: TGTGCCAGCAGCGTAGAGCCTGGCAGGTCACGCGTTGAAGCTTTCTTT
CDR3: CASSVEPGRSRVEAFF

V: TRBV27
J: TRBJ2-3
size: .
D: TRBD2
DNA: TGTGCCAGCAGAAGGGGGACTAGCGGCACAGATACGCAGTATTTT
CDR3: CASRRGTSGTDTQYF

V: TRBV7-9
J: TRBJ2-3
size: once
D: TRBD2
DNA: TGTGCCAGCAGCTTAGGTCTAGCGGAAAGTGTGGATACGCAGTATTTT
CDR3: CASSLGLAESVDTQYF

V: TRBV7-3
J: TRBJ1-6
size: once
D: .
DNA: TGTGCCAGCAGCTTAGACACGCACTATAATTCACCCCTCCACTTT
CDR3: CASSLDTHYNSPLHF

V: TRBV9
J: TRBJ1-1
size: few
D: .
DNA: TGTGCCAGCAGCACCGGACATTACACTGAAGCTTTCTTT
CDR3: CASSTGHYTEAFF

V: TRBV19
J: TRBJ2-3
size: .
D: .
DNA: TGTGCCACCACCGGGTCGAGGATATCAACAGATACGCAGTATTTT
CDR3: CATTGSRISTDTQYF

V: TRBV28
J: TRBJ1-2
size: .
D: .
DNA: TGTGCCAGCAGGACGGCAGGGAAAGGTGGCTATGGCTACACCTTC
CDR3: CASRTAGKGGYGYTF

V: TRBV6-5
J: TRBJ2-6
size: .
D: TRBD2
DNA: TGTGCCAGCGGGAGGGTCGGTGGGGCCAACGTCCTGACTTTC
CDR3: CASGRVGGANVLTF

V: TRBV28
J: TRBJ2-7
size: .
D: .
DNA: TGTGCCAGCAGTTTATCGACATCCACCTACGAGCAGTACTTC
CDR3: CASSLSTSTYEQYF

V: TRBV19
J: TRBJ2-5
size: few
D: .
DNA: TGTGCCAGTTCCGGGGAAGTGGGGAGGGAGACCCAGTACTTC
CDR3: CASSGEVGRETQYF

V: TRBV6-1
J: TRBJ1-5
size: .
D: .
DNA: TGTGCCAGCAGTAGGGACCGGGACTCGTCCCAGCATTTT
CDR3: CASSRDRDSSQHF

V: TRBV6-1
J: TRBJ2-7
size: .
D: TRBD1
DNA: TGTGCCAGCAGTGCCCGGGACAGCATCTCCTACGAGCAGTACTTC
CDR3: CASSARDSISYEQYF

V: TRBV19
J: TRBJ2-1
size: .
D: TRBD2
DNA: TGTGCCAGTAGATTAGCGGGAGGGTACAATGAGCAGTTCTTC
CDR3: CASRLAGGYNEQFF

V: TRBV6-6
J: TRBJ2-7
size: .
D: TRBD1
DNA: TGTGCCAGCACCTCAAGGACAGGGGGCATGGACGAGCAGTACTTC
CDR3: CASTSRTGGMDEQYF

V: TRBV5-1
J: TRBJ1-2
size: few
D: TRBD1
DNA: TGCGCCAGCAGCTTGGGTACAGGGGAGGCTGGCTACACCTTC
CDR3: CASSLGTGEAGYTF